The sequence of this T cell receptor beta chain was determined in a study of T cell repertoires in cytomegalovirus infection (dated by TCRdb to the late 2010s). Study-wide context: Donor HLA type was relevant to the analysis, because carriage of CMV infection together with the matching HLA type was indicated by public TCR beta signatures. Points the paper makes about the study in general: In both this cohort and an independent cohort of more than 350 donors, the cumulative frequency of public TCR beta family members distinguished carriers of CMV infection plus the relevant HLA type. The ex vivo response was dominated by HLA-C-restricted CMV-specific TCR beta clonotypes, which also provided the single most frequent clonotype in two of eight donors.

The CDR3 contains 15 residues, cysteine and phenylalanine counted. Only CDR3 DNA is held: 45 bases, read in frame from base 1. CDR1 MNHEY and CDR2 SMNVEV are derived from the germline V gene (reference sequence). V and J are truncated by 5 bases and 9 bases respectively, leaving an intervening sequence of 20 bases. TCRdb names Illumina HiSeq 1500 as the instrument used. Clones were called with MiXCR by TCRdb after fastp trimmed the public reads at Q25, and only in-frame beta chains were retained. When rows share a CDR3 protein, they turn into one entry using the most common DNA and genes. The sample table holds almost 500,000 distinct CDR3 sequences, of which approximately 11% were seen once. 9.5% to 13% of the sample is taken by the ten largest. This clonotype was observed a few times. It lacks a known antigen. One base away there is no much larger clone; base qualities are not given.

The chain was built from TRBV27 and TRBJ2-1, with TRBD1 as a weak D call on 6 bases. The sequenced sample consisted of PBMCs. The clonotype comes from a human donor in good health (CMV status not recorded). Some clones in this sample may be carry-over from other donors' samples. The CDR3 protein: CASSVTGSPRSEQFF. The sequenced DNA: TGTGCCAGCAGTGTCACAGGGTCCCCCCGGAGTGAGCAGTTCTTC.